This record covers a single TCR beta chain. These data originate in a study of blood T cell repertoires in COVID-19. Across the study: COVID-19 samples, acute and convalescent, were from the United States, Italy and Spain. Sample material is recorded as cDNA or gDNA derived from T cells, B-cell-depleted T cells, or PBMCs.

In the original processing: From reference gene primer amplification, estimates of nucleated cell counts were derived. The protocol was immunoSEQ multiplex PCR, while the TCRdb copy is restricted to in-frame clones and leaves out a portion. V and J calls and clone size are given by that table; D and trimming were obtained from the DNA. The sample records more than 200,000 clones, approximately 80% being singletons. This TCR came from an elderly woman with acute or convalescent COVID-19. The sequencing input was peripheral blood.

The CDR3 spells CASNQQGPLYEQYF. CDR3 nucleotide sequence: TGTGCCAGCAATCAACAGGGGCCCCTCTACGAGCAGTACTTC. V is TRBV2 and J is TRBJ2-7; 7 bases align to TRBD1. CDR1 is SNHLY and CDR2 is FYNNEI in the germline V gene. V shed 7 bases and J 3 bases; nucleotides not matched to a gene: 9. The CDR3 consists of 14 residues.